This entry lists 29 T cell receptor beta chains sequenced from one sample in a study of blood T cells in healthy people across ages. For the second PCR, which ran for roughly 6 to 11 cycles, a sample-barcoded 5' primer and a J-beta primer mix were used. MiXCR was run by TCRdb on the 5' RACE reads, yielding one entry per CDR3 protein. The sample has just over 1 million distinct CDR3 sequences, 40% to 50% seen once. Sequencing was done on a sample of blood. These receptors were obtained from a woman aged 60-75 years in good health.

This chain connects TRBV20-1 to TRBJ2-1; D possibly matches TRBD1 or TRBD2 (5 bases each). The CDR3 runs 14 residues. Trimming shortened V by 2 bases and J by 4 bases, and 12 bases separated the two germline ends. Germline CDR1 is DFQATT and CDR2 is SNEGSKA (reference sequence). CDR3 in DNA: TGCAGTGCTAGACGAGGGGACCAATACAATGAGCAGTTCTTC. It yields the protein CSARRGDQYNEQFF.

The gene calls are TRBV28 and TRBJ2-5; TRBD2 aligns across 8 bases. CDR1 is MDHEN, CDR2 SYDVKM, per germline. This CDR3 contains 18 residues. Trimming removed 6 bases from V and 1 base from J; junction bases left unmatched: 16. Here the CDR3 DNA reads TGTGCCAGCAGGTTTAGGGCCCAGGTAGCGGGGTCCCAAGAGACCCAGTACTTC. As protein: CASRFRAQVAGSQETQYF.

The chain recombines TRBV12-3 or TRBV12-4 with TRBJ2-3; 9 nucleotides line up with TRBD1. V shed 2 bases, J shed 7 bases, and the junction held 4 bases outside the gene matches. This CDR3 contains 14 residues. Written as DNA, the CDR3 is TGTGCCAGCAGTTTAACAGGGGGCGCGAATACGCAGTATTTT. This codes for CASSLTGGANTQYF.

In its sample, this clonotype was seen once. The chain employs TRBV3-1 and TRBJ2-5; TRBD1 agrees at 8 bases. The CDR3 length is 15 residues. V shed 3 bases and J 2 bases; nucleotides not matched to a gene: 5. Germline V gene data show CDR1 as LGHDT and CDR2 as YNNKEL (reference sequence). CDR3 bases: TGTGCCAGCAGCCAGCCTCGACAGGGGCAAGAGACCCAGTACTTC. This gives the protein CASSQPRQGQETQYF.

The V call is TRBV10-3, the J call TRBJ2-1; D not resolved. This CDR3 is 12 amino acids long. The V gene lost 10 bases and the J gene lost 9 bases, with 16 bases spanning the gap. CDR1 and CDR2 from the germline V gene are ENHRY and SYGVKD. As DNA, the CDR3 is TGTGCCACCGCGCCGTCAACAGTTGAGCAGTTCTTC. Translating it yields CATAPSTVEQFF.

The J gene is TRBJ1-1, the V gene TRBV5-1; maybe TRBD1 (5 bases). CDR3 length equals 14 residues. In germline, CDR1 is SGHRS, CDR2 YFSETQ. V lost 4 bases and J lost 4, with 14 bases in between. CDR3 loop: CASSTGDSFTEAFF. The CDR3 DNA reads as TGCGCCAGCAGCACGGGCGACAGTTTCACTGAAGCTTTCTTT.

The rearrangement links TRBV12-3 or TRBV12-4 to TRBJ2-5; D is uncertain. This CDR3 is built from 13 residues. Trimming shortened V by 6 bases and J by 3 bases, and 11 bases separated the two germline ends. CDR3 protein: CASRRTTKETQYF. DNA of the CDR3: TGTGCCAGCAGGAGAACAACGAAAGAGACCCAGTACTTC.

The V and J genes are TRBV11-2 and TRBJ2-7; D call uncertain. V shed 4 bases and J shed 3 bases, with 10 bases lying between them. The V gene's germline CDR1 is SGHAT and CDR2 FQNNGV. The CDR3 loop spans 13 amino acids. The CDR3 spells CASSSAQLYEQYF. The CDR3 bases are TGTGCCAGCAGCTCGGCCCAGCTCTACGAGCAGTACTTC.

V usage is TRBV5-5 and J usage is TRBJ2-7; TRBD2 aligns across 8 bases. Germline values: CDR1 SGHKS, CDR2 YYEKEE (reference sequence). The V segment lost 2 bases and the J segment 2 bases; nucleotides outside the gene matches: 3. CDR3 length equals 14 residues. In nucleotides, the CDR3 is TGTGCCAGCAGCTTAGCAGCGGGAGCCTACGAGCAGTACTTC. It yields the protein CASSLAAGAYEQYF.

A note on this clonotype: This may be a read error: a much more frequent sequence differs by one nucleotide. The V and J genes are TRBV28 and TRBJ1-2; D remains unclear. This CDR3 spans 12 amino acids. V shed 5 bases and J shed 0 bases, with 4 bases lying between them. The germline V gene encodes CDR1 MDHEN and CDR2 SYDVKM. In DNA, the CDR3 is TGTGCCAGCAGTGATCCTAACTATGGCTACACCTTC. This gives the protein CASSDPNYGYTF.

Only a few counts were recorded for this clonotype. V is TRBV20-1 and J is TRBJ2-7; D may be TRBD1 or TRBD2 (6 bases each). The CDR3 spans 15 residues. CDR1 is DFQATT and CDR2 is SNEGSKA in the germline V gene (reference sequence). With 5 bases removed from V and 0 bases from J, the gap between germline ends came to 17 bases. The CDR3 protein is CSAPVGGRSSYEQYF. The CDR3 DNA reads TGCAGTGCTCCGGTGGGGGGCCGAAGCTCCTACGAGCAGTACTTC.

Comment on this clonotype: A much larger clone is a single base away; this may be a read error. The gene calls are TRBV28 and TRBJ1-1; 8 nucleotides agree with TRBD1. After removal of 8 bases from V and 4 bases from J, the junction contained 9 bases not matched to a gene. CDR3 length equals 14 residues. Germline assignment: CDR1 MDHEN and CDR2 SYDVKM. CDR3 in amino acids: CASGQGAMSTEAFF. The CDR3 nucleotides are TGTGCCAGCGGACAGGGCGCGATGAGCACTGAAGCTTTCTTT.

This clonotype appeared a few times. This sequence joins TRBV29-1 and TRBJ1-5; D remains unclear. This CDR3 has 13 amino acids. The germline V and J ends were trimmed by 2 bases and 4 bases, with 9 bases remaining between them. The germline V gene has CDR1 SQVTM and CDR2 ANQGSEA. The CDR3 here is CSVELGVNQPQHF. The CDR3 DNA sequence: TGCAGCGTTGAACTCGGGGTTAATCAGCCCCAGCATTTT.

The chain uses TRBV12-3 or TRBV12-4 and TRBJ2-3, with D possibly being TRBD2 (5 bases). V was shortened by 7 bases and J by 7 bases, with 18 bases between the two germline ends. The CDR3 is 14 residues long. The CDR3 spells CASTEDARGHTQYF. CDR3 nucleotides: TGTGCCAGCACCGAAGACGCGAGAGGGCATACGCAGTATTTT.

This clonotype has a single count. The CDR3 protein is CASSSGDEQPQHF. The CDR3 DNA sequence: TGTGCCAGCAGTTCAGGGGATGAACAGCCCCAGCATTTT. The rearrangement uses TRBV6-6 and TRBJ1-5, with D tentatively TRBD1 (6 bases). The V gene lost 4 bases and the J gene lost 7 bases, with 11 bases spanning the gap. The CDR3 is 13 amino acids. Germline V gene sequence: CDR1 MNHNY, CDR2 SVGAGI (reference sequence).

This clonotype was counted once. The CDR3 nucleotides are TGTGCCAGCAGCGTAACGACAGACACCGGGGAGCTGTTTTTT. Translated, it gives CASSVTTDTGELFF. The chain recombines TRBV9 with TRBJ2-2; the D gene is possibly TRBD1 (5 bases). CDR1 SGDLS and CDR2 YYNGEE come from the germline V gene. The CDR3 consists of 14 residues. V was cut by 1 base and J by 3 bases, with 7 bases left in between.

This chain connects TRBV20-1 to TRBJ2-3, with D tentatively TRBD1 (6 bases). The CDR3 is 17 residues long. V was trimmed by 3 bases and J by 0 bases, leaving 19 bases between them. CDR1 DFQATT and CDR2 SNEGSKA come from the germline V gene (reference sequence). The CDR3 bases are TGCAGTGCTAGTAAAAGCATAAGGACAGACAGCACAGATACGCAGTATTTT. It yields the protein CSASKSIRTDSTDTQYF.

This clonotype has more than one count but fewer than ten. The J gene is TRBJ2-7, the V gene TRBV30, with D perhaps being TRBD1 or TRBD2 (5 bases each). Trimming removed 3 bases at V and 2 bases at J, with 11 bases between. There are 13 residues in the CDR3. Germline lookup yields CDR1 GTSNPN and CDR2 SVGIG (reference sequence). DNA for the CDR3: TGTGCCTGGAGGTCGGGACCTGCCTACGAGCAGTACTTC. It specifies CAWRSGPAYEQYF.

V and J are TRBV20-1 and TRBJ2-7; D is unclear. Germline assignment: CDR1 DFQATT and CDR2 SNEGSKA (reference sequence). The CDR3 has 11 residues. Deletions cut 6 bases from V and 7 bases from J, with 13 bases between. The DNA for the CDR3 is TGCAGTGCCGCCCCTAACGATGAGCAGTACTTC. Residues: CSAAPNDEQYF.

The count of this clonotype is one. The rearrangement uses TRBV6-2 or TRBV6-3 and TRBJ2-1; D unresolved. The CDR3 extends over 11 amino acids. Germline values: CDR1 MNHEY, CDR2 SVGEGT. V lost 7 bases and J lost 14, with 15 bases in between. The CDR3 loop reads CASTDRRAKFF. The CDR3 DNA follows: TGTGCCAGCACCGATCGACGAGCTAAGTTCTTC.

The chain employs TRBV14 and TRBJ1-1; D gene uncertain. Trimming took off 4 bases at V and 0 bases at J, with 6 bases between the two ends. Germline assignment: CDR1 SGHDN and CDR2 FVKESK. The CDR3 is made up of 13 amino acids. CDR3 in DNA: TGTGCCAGCAGCCCTTCAATGAACACTGAAGCTTTCTTT. Amino acid sequence: CASSPSMNTEAFF.

This clonotype was observed a few times. The rearrangement joins TRBV9 to TRBJ2-7; the match to TRBD2 covers 8 bases. Germline lookup yields CDR1 SGDLS and CDR2 YYNGEE. CDR3 length equals 16 residues. Losses at the gene ends were 3 bases for V and 1 base for J; bases not matched to a gene: 9. This CDR3 reads CASSADGGVGSYEQYF. As DNA, the CDR3 is TGTGCCAGCAGCGCCGACGGGGGGGTTGGTTCCTACGAGCAGTACTTC.

The chain links TRBV12-3 or TRBV12-4 to TRBJ2-6; the D gene is possibly TRBD2 (5 bases). This CDR3 contains 13 residues. The V and J ends lost 7 bases and 4 bases respectively, with 8 bases between them. DNA of the CDR3: TGTGCCAGCACCTGCGGGGGGGCCAACGTCCTGACTTTC. It specifies CASTCGGANVLTF.

This clonotype was observed once. The gene calls are TRBV2 and TRBJ1-4; TRBD1 matches at 7 bases. This CDR3 has 14 amino acids. J was trimmed by 5 bases and V by 6 bases; bases with no gene match: 6. Per the germline V gene, CDR1 is SNHLY and CDR2 is FYNNEI. The CDR3 spells CASRVGTENEKLFF. CDR3 nucleotide sequence: TGTGCCAGCAGGGTAGGGACAGAAAATGAAAAACTGTTTTTT.

The chain recombines TRBV20-1 with TRBJ2-1; either TRBD1 or TRBD2 may fit D (5 bases each). V lost 6 bases, J lost 6 bases, and 18 bases lay in between. Germline V gene sequence: CDR1 DFQATT, CDR2 SNEGSKA (reference sequence). The CDR3 has 14 residues. The CDR3 loop reads CSARKSQRGNEQFF. Here the CDR3 DNA reads TGCAGTGCACGCAAGAGCCAGAGGGGCAATGAGCAGTTCTTC.

Worth noting for this clonotype: At one end, the junction sequence differs from germline, possibly due to a read error. V gene TRBV20-1 combines with J gene TRBJ2-1; 7 bases match TRBD1. Germline lookup yields CDR1 DFQATT and CDR2 SNEGSKA (reference sequence). The CDR3 runs to 14 residues. CDR3 sequence reads: CGARKTGLYNEQFF. DNA of the CDR3: TGCGGTGCTAGAAAGACAGGGCTGTACAATGAGCAGTTCTTC.

This clonotype was counted only a few times. The gene calls are TRBV12-3 or TRBV12-4 and TRBJ2-1; D is perhaps TRBD2 (6 bases). V lost 3 bases, J lost 4 bases, and 13 bases lay in between. The CDR3 totals 15 residues. Here the CDR3 reads CASSFRSGYYNEQFF. The CDR3, as DNA: TGTGCCAGCAGTTTCCGCAGCGGGTATTACAATGAGCAGTTCTTC.

This chain joins TRBV29-1 and TRBJ1-2, with 10 positions matching TRBD1. The CDR3 runs 14 residues. J was trimmed by 7 bases and V by 3 bases; bases with no gene match: 8. Germline assignment: CDR1 SQVTM and CDR2 ANQGSEA. The CDR3 loop is CSVERKGQGSGYTF. The DNA of the CDR3 is TGCAGCGTTGAGCGTAAGGGACAGGGGTCTGGCTACACCTTC.

The J gene is TRBJ1-2, the V gene TRBV6-1; no clear D gene. V was clipped by 6 bases and J by 8 bases, with 13 bases between them. The CDR3 totals 12 residues. Looked up from germline, CDR1 is MNHNS and CDR2 is SASEGT. Written as DNA, the CDR3 is TGTGCCAGCAGGGTCAGAGCTGGCGGCTACACCTTC. Encoded protein: CASRVRAGGYTF.